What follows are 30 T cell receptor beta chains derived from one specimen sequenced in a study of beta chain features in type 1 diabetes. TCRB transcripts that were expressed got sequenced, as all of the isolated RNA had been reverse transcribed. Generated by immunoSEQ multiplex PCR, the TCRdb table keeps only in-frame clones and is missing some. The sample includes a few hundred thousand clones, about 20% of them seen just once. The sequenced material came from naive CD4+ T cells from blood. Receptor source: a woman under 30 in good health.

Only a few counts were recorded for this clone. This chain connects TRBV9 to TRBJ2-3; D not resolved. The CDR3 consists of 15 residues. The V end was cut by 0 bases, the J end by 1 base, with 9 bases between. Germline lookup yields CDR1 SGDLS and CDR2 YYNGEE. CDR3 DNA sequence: TGTGCCAGCAGCGTAGTTCTAGGAGGCACAGATACGCAGTATTTT. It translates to CASSVVLGGTDTQYF.

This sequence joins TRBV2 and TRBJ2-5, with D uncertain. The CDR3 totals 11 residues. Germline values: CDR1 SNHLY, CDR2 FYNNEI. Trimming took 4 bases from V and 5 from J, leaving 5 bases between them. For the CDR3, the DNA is TGTGCCAGCAGTGGGGCGGAGACCCAGTACTTC. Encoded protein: CASSGAETQYF.

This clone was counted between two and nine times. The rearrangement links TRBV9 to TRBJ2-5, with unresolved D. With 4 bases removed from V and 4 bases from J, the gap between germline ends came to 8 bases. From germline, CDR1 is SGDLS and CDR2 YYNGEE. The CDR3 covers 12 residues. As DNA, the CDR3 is TGTGCCAGCAGCTTAGACGGAGAGACCCAGTACTTC. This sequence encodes CASSLDGETQYF.

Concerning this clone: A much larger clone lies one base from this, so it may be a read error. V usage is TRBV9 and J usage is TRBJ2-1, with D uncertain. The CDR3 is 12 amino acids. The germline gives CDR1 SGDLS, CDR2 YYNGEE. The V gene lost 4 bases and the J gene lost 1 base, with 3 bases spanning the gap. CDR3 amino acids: CASSPSYNEQFF. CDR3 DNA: TGTGCCAGCAGCCCTTCCTACAATGAGCAGTTCTTC. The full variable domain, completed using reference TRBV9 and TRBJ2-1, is DSGVTQTPKHLITATGQRVTLRCSPRSGDLSVYWYQQSLDQGLQFLIQYYNGEERAKGNILERFSAQQFPDLHSELNLSSLELGDSALYFCASSPSYNEQFFGPGTRLTVL.

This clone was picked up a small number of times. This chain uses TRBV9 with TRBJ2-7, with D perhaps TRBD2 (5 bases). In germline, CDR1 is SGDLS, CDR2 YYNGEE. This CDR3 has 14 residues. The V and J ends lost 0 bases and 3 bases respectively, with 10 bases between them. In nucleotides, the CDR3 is TGTGCCAGCAGCGTAGATGGGGAGTTCTACGAGCAGTACTTC. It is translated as CASSVDGEFYEQYF.

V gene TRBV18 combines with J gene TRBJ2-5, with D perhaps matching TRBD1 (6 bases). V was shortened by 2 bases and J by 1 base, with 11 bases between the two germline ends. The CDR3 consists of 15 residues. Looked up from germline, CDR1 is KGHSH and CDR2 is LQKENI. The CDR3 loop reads CASSPSQGGQETQYF. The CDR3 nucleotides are TGTGCCAGCTCACCAAGTCAAGGGGGCCAAGAGACCCAGTACTTC.

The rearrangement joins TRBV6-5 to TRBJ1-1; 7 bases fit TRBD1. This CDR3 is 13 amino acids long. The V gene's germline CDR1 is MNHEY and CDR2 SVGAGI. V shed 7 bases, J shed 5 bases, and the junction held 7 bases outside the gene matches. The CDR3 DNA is TGTGCCAGCACCCCGACAGGGAGGACTGAAGCTTTCTTT. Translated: CASTPTGRTEAFF.

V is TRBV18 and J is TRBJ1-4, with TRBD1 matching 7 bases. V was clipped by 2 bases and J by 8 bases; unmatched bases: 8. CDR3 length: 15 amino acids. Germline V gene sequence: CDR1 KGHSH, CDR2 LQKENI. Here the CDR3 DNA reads TGTGCCAGCTCACCAACAGGGGCCGAGGACGAAAAACTGTTTTTT. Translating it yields CASSPTGAEDEKLFF.

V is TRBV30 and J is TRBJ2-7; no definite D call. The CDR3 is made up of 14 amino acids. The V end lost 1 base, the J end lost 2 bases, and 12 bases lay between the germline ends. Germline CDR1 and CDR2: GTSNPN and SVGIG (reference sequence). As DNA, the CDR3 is TGTGCCTGGAGTGCCTCCCTAGGTCCCTACGAGCAGTACTTC. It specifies CAWSASLGPYEQYF.

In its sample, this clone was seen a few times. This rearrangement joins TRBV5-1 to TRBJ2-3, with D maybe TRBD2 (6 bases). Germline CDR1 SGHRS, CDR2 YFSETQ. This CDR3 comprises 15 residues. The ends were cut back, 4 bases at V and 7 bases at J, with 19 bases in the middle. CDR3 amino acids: CASSQNTPGLHTQYF. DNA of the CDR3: TGCGCCAGCAGCCAAAACACGCCGGGACTCCATACGCAGTATTTT.

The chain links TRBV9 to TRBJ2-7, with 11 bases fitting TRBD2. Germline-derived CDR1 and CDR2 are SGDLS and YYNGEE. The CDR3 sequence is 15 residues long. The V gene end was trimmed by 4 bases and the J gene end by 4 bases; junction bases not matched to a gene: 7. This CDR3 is CASSPLAGVGYEQYF. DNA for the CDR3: TGTGCCAGCAGCCCACTAGCGGGAGTGGGGTACGAGCAGTACTTC.

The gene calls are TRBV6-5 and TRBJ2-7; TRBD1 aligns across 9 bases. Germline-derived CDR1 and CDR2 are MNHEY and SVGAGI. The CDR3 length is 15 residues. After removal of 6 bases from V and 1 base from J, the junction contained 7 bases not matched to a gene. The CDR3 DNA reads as TGTGCCAGCAGCCCCGGGACAGGGTCGTCCTACGAGCAGTACTTC. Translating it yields CASSPGTGSSYEQYF.

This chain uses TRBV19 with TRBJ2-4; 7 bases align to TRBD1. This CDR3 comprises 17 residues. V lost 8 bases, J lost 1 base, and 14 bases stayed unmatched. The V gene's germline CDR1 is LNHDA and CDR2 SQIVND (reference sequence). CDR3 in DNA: TGTGCCAGTTCACAGATAATGGGGACAGACGCCAAAAACATTCAGTACTTC. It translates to CASSQIMGTDAKNIQYF.

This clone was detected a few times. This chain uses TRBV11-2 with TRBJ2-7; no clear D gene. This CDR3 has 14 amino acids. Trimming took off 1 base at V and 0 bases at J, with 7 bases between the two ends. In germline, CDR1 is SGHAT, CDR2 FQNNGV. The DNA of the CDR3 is TGTGCCAGCAGCTTAGGTGTATTCTCCTACGAGCAGTACTTC. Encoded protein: CASSLGVFSYEQYF.

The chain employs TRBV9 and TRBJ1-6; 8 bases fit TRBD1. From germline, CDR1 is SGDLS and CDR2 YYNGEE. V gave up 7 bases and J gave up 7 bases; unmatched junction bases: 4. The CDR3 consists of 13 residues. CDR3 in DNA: TGTGCCAGCCGCCGGGACAGGAATTCACCCCTCCACTTT. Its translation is CASRRDRNSPLHF.

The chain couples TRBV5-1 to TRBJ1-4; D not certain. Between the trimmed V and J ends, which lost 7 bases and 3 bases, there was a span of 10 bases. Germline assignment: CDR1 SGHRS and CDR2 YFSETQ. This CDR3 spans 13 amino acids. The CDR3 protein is CASRTGANEKLFF. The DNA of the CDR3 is TGCGCCAGCCGCACGGGAGCTAATGAAAAACTGTTTTTT.

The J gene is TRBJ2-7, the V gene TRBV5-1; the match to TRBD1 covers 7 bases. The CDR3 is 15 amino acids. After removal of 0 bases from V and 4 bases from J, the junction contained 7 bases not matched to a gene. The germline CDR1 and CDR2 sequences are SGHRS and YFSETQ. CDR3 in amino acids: CASSLESTGSYEQYF. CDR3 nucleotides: TGCGCCAGCAGCTTGGAGTCGACAGGGTCTTACGAGCAGTACTTC.

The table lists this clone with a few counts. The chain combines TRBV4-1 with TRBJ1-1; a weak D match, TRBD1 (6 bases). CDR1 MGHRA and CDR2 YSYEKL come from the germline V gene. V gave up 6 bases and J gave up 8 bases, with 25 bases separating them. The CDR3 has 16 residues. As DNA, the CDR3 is TGCGCCAGCAGAAGAGAGGCAGGGGCCCTTGGGGTCGAAGCTTTCTTT. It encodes CASRREAGALGVEAFF.

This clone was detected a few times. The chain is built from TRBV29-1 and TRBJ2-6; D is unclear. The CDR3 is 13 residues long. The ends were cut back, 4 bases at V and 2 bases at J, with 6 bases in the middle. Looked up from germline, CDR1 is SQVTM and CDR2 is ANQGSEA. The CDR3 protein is CSVGLTGANVLTF. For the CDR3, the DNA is TGCAGCGTTGGTCTAACTGGGGCCAACGTCCTGACTTTC. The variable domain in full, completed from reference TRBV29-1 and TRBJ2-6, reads SAVISQKPSRDICQRGTSLTIQCQVDSQVTMMFWYRQQPGQSLTLIATANQGSEATYESGFVIDKFPISRPNLTFSTLTVSNMSPEDSSIYLCSVGLTGANVLTFGAGSRLTVL.

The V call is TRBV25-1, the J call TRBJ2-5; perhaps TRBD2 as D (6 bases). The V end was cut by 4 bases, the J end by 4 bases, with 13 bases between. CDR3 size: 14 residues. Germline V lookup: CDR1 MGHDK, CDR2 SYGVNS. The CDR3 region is CASSVSRERETQYF. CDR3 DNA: TGTGCCAGCAGTGTTTCACGGGAGAGAGAGACCCAGTACTTC.

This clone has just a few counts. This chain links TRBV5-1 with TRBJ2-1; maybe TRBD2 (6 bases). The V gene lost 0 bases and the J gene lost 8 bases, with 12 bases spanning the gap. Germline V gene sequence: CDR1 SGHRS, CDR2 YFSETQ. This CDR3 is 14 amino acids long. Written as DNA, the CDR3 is TGCGCCAGCAGCTTGGGACTCTGGGAGGATGAGCAGTTCTTC. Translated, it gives CASSLGLWEDEQFF.

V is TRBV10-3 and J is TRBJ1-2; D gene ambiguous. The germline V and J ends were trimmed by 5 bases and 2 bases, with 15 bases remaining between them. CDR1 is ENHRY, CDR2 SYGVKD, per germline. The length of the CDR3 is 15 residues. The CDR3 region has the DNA TGTGCCATCAGTTCCCAAGAGGGCTCCAACTATGGCTACACCTTC. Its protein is CAISSQEGSNYGYTF.

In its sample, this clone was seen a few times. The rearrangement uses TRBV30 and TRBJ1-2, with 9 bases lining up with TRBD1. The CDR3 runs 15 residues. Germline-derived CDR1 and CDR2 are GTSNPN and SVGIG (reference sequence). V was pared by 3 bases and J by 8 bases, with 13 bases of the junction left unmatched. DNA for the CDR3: TGTGCCTGGAGGCGGGACAGGGACAGTAGCGAAGGCTACACCTTC. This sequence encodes CAWRRDRDSSEGYTF.

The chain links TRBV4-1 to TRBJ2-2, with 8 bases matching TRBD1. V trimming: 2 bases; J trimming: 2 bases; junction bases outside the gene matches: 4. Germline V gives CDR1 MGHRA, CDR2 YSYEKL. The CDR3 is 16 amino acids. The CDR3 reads CASSQFTGGNTGELFF. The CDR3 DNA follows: TGCGCCAGCAGCCAATTTACAGGGGGTAACACCGGGGAGCTGTTTTTT.

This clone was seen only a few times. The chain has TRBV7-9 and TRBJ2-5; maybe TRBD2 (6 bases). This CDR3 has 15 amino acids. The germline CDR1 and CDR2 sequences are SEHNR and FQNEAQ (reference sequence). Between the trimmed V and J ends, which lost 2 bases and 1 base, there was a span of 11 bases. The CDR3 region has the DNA TGTGCCAGCAGCTTAAGTAGCGGCTTCCAAGAGACCCAGTACTTC. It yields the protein CASSLSSGFQETQYF.

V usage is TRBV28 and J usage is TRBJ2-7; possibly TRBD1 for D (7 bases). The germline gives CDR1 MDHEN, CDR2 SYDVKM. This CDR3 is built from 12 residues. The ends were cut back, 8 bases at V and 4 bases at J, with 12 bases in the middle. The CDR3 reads CASRAGQYEQYF. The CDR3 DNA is TGTGCCAGCCGCGCGGGACAGTACGAGCAGTACTTC.

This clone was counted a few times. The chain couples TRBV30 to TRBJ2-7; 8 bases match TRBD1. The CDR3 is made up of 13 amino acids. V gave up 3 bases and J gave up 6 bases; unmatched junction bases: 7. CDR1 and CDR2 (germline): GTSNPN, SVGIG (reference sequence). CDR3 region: CAWSARGPGEQYF. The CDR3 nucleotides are TGTGCCTGGAGCGCCAGGGGGCCTGGCGAGCAGTACTTC.

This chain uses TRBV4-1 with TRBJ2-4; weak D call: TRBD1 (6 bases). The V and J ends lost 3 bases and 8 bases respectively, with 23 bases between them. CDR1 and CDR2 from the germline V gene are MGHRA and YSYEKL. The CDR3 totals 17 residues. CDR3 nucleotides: TGCGCCAGCAGCCAGTCCCCTCCTGGACAGATAAGTGACATTCAGTACTTC. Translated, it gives CASSQSPPGQISDIQYF.

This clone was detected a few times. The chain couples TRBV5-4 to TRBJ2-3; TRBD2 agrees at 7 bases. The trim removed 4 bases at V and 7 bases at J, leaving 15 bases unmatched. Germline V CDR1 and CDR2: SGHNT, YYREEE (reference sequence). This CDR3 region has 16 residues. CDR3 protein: CASSPRMGLPKHTQYF. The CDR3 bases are TGTGCCAGCAGCCCACGGATGGGACTACCTAAGCATACGCAGTATTTT.

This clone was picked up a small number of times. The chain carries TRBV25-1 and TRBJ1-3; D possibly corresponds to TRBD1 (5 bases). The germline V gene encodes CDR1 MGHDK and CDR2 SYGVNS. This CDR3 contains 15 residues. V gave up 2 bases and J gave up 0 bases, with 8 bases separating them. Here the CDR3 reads CASSEGAFSGNTIYF. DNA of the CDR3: TGTGCCAGCAGTGAAGGGGCGTTCTCTGGAAACACCATATATTTT.